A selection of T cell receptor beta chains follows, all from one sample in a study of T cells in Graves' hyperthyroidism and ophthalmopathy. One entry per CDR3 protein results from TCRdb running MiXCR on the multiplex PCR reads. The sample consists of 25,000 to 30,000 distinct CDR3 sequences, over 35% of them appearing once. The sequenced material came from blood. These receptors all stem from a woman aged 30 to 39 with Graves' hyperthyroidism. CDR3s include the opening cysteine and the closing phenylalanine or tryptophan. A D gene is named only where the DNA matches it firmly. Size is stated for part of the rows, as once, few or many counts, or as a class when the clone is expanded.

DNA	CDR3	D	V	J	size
TGCAGTGCTAGAGAAGGTAGCACTGAAGCTTTCTTT	CSAREGSTEAFF	.	TRBV20-1	TRBJ1-1	medium-sized
TGTGCCAGCATACTAGCGGCCTACACAGATACGCAGTATTTT	CASILAAYTDTQYF	TRBD2	TRBV2	TRBJ2-3	many
TGTGCCAGCAGCCAAGAATCCGGAATCTCTGGAAACACCATATATTTT	CASSQESGISGNTIYF	.	TRBV4-2	TRBJ1-3	many
TGTGCCAGCAGCCCTGGGACGAGTAATTCACCCCTCCACTTT	CASSPGTSNSPLHF	.	TRBV7-3	TRBJ1-6	.
TGCAGCGTCCTGATGGGAGGAAAGATAACCTACGAGCAGTACTTC	CSVLMGGKITYEQYF	.	TRBV29-1	TRBJ2-7	medium-sized
TGTGCCAGCAGCGGCCAAGGGACAGCCTCCTACGAGCAGTACTTC	CASSGQGTASYEQYF	TRBD1	TRBV7-2	TRBJ2-7	medium-sized
TGCGCCAGCAGCTTACAAACAGGGTACAATTCACCCCTCCACTTT	CASSLQTGYNSPLHF	.	TRBV5-1	TRBJ1-6	many
TGTGCCAAACAAAAACGGGTTGTAACCTACAATGAGCAGTTCTTC	CAKQKRVVTYNEQFF	.	TRBV6-2/TRBV6-3	TRBJ2-1	many
TGCAGTGCTAGAGATTGGCCTAGCGGGAGTCCGTATGAGCAGTTCTTC	CSARDWPSGSPYEQFF	TRBD2	TRBV20-1	TRBJ2-1	.
TGTGCCAGCAGCCCTCTTGAGGTCTCCTATGAGCAGTTCTTC	CASSPLEVSYEQFF	.	TRBV7-9	TRBJ2-1	.
TGTGCCACCAGCAACTTACAGGGGGCCTCTGAAGCTTTCTTT	CATSNLQGASEAFF	TRBD1	TRBV15	TRBJ1-1	once
TGTGCCAGCAACACCCCCGTTGGTGGAGATACGCAGTATTTT	CASNTPVGGDTQYF	.	TRBV28	TRBJ2-3	many
TGCAGCGTTGAGACAGGGGGCTGGGTCACTGAAGCTTTCTTT	CSVETGGWVTEAFF	TRBD1	TRBV29-1	TRBJ1-1	.
TGCAGTGCTAGAGCTTTACCCAGAGGGGGGGCCAACGTCCTGACTTTC	CSARALPRGGANVLTF	.	TRBV20-1	TRBJ2-6	many
TGCAGTGCTCGATCTCCTCCCGGCGGGACAGGGGGTTCGGTCATTCAGTACTTC	CSARSPPGGTGGSVIQYF	TRBD1	TRBV20-1	TRBJ2-4	many
TGTGCCAGCACAAGAGAGAACACCGGGGAGCTGTTTTTT	CASTRENTGELFF	.	TRBV2	TRBJ2-2	medium-sized
TGCGCCAGCAGCTTGGAGGGACAGGGCTTCTCCTACGAGCAGTACTTC	CASSLEGQGFSYEQYF	TRBD1	TRBV5-1	TRBJ2-7	.
TGTGCCAGCAGTTCCCAGGGGTCGTACAATGAGCAGTTCTTC	CASSSQGSYNEQFF	.	TRBV28	TRBJ2-1	many
TGTGCCAGTAGTATACACAACAATCACCCCCAGCTTTTT	CASSIHNNHPQLF	.	TRBV19	TRBJ1-5	.
TGTGCCTGGAGTTCGCCCCTCGGTCAGTATTTT	CAWSSPLGQYF	.	TRBV30	TRBJ2-3	many
TGCAGTGCTAGGCGTAGCGGGCCAAGGTACTTC	CSARRSGPRYF	TRBD2	TRBV20-1	TRBJ2-7	.
TGTGCCATCAGGAGGACCTCTACAGGGCGCCCTGAAGCTTTCTTT	CAIRRTSTGRPEAFF	.	TRBV10-3	TRBJ1-1	.
TGTGCCAGCAGTGGCCAGGGGGACGGGGATACGCAGTATTTT	CASSGQGDGDTQYF	TRBD1	TRBV6-6	TRBJ2-3	.
TGTGCCAGCAGCTCTACAATCACGGGACAGACAAATTCACCCCTCCACTTT	CASSSTITGQTNSPLHF	TRBD1	TRBV5-6	TRBJ1-6	.
TGTGCCAGCAGTTTAGGGATAGTCTATGAGCAGTTCTTC	CASSLGIVYEQFF	.	TRBV12-3/TRBV12-4	TRBJ2-1	many
TGTGCCAGCAGTGAATTCATTTCAACTAATGAAAAACTGTTTTTT	CASSEFISTNEKLFF	.	TRBV6-1	TRBJ1-4	many
TGCAGTGCCGACGGGGGGAGCTCCTACGAGCAGTACTTC	CSADGGSSYEQYF	TRBD2	TRBV20-1	TRBJ2-7	.
TGTGCCAGCAGCTTACGACAGGGAGGTCAGCCCCAGCATTTT	CASSLRQGGQPQHF	TRBD1	TRBV13	TRBJ1-5	many
TGCGCCAGCAGCTTGTCGGGTTCACCCCTCCACTTT	CASSLSGSPLHF	.	TRBV5-1	TRBJ1-6	.
TGTGCCAGCAGCGTAAATCCAGGACCCTACGAGCAGTACTTC	CASSVNPGPYEQYF	.	TRBV9	TRBJ2-7	many
TGCAGTGCCGTGAAAAGCGGAAATTACGAGCAGTACTTC	CSAVKSGNYEQYF	.	TRBV20-1	TRBJ2-7	few